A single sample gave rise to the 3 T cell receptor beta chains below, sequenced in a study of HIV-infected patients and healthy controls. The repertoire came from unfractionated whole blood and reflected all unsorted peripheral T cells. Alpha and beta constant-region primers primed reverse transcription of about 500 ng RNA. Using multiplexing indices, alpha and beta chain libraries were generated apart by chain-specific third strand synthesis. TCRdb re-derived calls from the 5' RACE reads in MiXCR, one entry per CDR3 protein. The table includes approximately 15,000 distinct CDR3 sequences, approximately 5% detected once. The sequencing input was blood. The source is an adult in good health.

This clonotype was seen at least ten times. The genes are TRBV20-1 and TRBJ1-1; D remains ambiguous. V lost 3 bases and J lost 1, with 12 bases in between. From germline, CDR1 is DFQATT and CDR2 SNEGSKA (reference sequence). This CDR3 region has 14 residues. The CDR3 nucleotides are TGCAGTGCTAGTTCCCCCCCCGGGAACACTGAAGCTTTCTTT. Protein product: CSASSPPGNTEAFF.

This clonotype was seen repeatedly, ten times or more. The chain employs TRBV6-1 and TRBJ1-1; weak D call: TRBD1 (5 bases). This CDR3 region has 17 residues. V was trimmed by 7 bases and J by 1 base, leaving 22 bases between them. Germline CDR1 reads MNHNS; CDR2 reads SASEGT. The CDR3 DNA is TGTGCCAGCAAGAGGGGCAGTGCAGCGGTGACGAACACTGAAGCTTTCTTT. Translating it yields CASKRGSAAVTNTEAFF.

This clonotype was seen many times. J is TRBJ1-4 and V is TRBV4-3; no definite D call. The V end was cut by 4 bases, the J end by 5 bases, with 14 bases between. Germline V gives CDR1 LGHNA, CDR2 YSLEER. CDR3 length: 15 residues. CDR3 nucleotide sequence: TGCGCCAGCAGCCGCCGTGAACAGCTGAATGAAAAACTGTTTTTT. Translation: CASSRREQLNEKLFF.